This TCR beta chain was recorded in a study of T cells in Graves' hyperthyroidism and ophthalmopathy. Regarding the study as a whole: Ophthalmopathy, as predicted by the model, came a median 6.5 months after the prediction. A model of 13 V-J pairs discriminated ophthalmopathy from stable hyperthyroidism.

Template material for amplifying TCR beta CDR3 regions consisted of RNA transcripts. HTBI primers were employed in a first-round RT-PCR of the TCR CDR3. TCRdb fed the multiplex PCR reads into MiXCR, producing one record per CDR3 protein. Altogether around 400,000 distinct CDR3 sequences are present, under 15% being singletons, with the ten largest covering roughly 9.2%. Patients between 18 and 65 years old had hyperthyroidism, newly diagnosed and lasting under 2 months. Thyroid ultrasound, orbital computed tomography, clinical symptoms, and serum thyroxine and TRAb underpinned diagnoses. Germline trimming cut 5 bases from V and 4 bases from J; bases unmatched to any gene: 8. Per the germline V gene, CDR1 is SGHRS and CDR2 is YFSETQ. The CDR3 consists of 15 residues. This clonotype was seen ten or more times. Antigen specificity is unknown.

This clonotype was obtained from a woman between 18 and 29 years old with Graves' hyperthyroidism. The chain is built from TRBV5-1 and TRBJ1-4; 7 bases map to TRBD1. The sequencing input was blood. The CDR3 here is CASRVTGEHNEKLFF. The DNA for the CDR3 is TGCGCCAGCAGAGTTACAGGGGAACATAATGAAAAACTGTTTTTT.